The rows below give T cell receptor beta chains drawn from one sample of a study of CD8 T cells in ankylosing spondylitis. TCRdb reanalysed the 5' RACE reads using MiXCR and keeps one entry per CDR3 protein. Among roughly 120,000 distinct CDR3 sequences listed, roughly 15% were seen once. Sequenced sample: blood, either unsorted or a sorted T cell fraction (not recorded which). These receptor sequences come from a female donor with ankylosing spondylitis or in good health (not recorded which). Both conserved end residues are part of each CDR3. The D gene is left open where the match is weak. Rows may omit the clone size; those that give it use once, few, many or a size class.

clone_size	j_call	d_call	v_call	cdr3_aa	cdr3_nt
many	TRBJ1-2	-	TRBV7-8	CASSLAAGAYGYTF	TGTGCCAGCAGCTTAGCGGCGGGGGCGTATGGCTACACCTTC
many	TRBJ2-7	TRBD2	TRBV10-2	CASASLAGYEQYF	TGCGCCAGCGCTTCTCTAGCGGGCTACGAGCAGTACTTC
-	TRBJ2-5	-	TRBV5-1	CASSPETGGVQTQYF	TGCGCCAGCAGCCCCGAAACTGGGGGTGTGCAGACCCAGTACTTC
many	TRBJ1-5	-	TRBV20-1	CSARHSNQPQHF	TGCAGTGCTAGGCATAGCAATCAGCCCCAGCATTTT
few	TRBJ2-7	TRBD2	TRBV20-1	CSARARVAGGSNSEQYF	TGCAGTGCTAGAGCGAGGGTAGCGGGAGGGAGCAACTCCGAGCAGTACTTC
many	TRBJ1-1	-	TRBV7-2	CASSLAAGNTEAFF	TGTGCCAGCAGCTTAGCTGCGGGTAACACTGAAGCTTTCTTT
many	TRBJ2-7	TRBD1	TRBV6-5	CASSYQVTGVGEQYF	TGTGCCAGCAGTTACCAAGTGACAGGGGTTGGCGAGCAGTACTTC
few	TRBJ2-7	TRBD2	TRBV12-3/TRBV12-4	CASSLRTSGALDEQYF	TGTGCCAGCAGTTTGAGGACTAGCGGGGCCCTCGACGAGCAGTACTTC
few	TRBJ2-1	-	TRBV19	CASSIDVGTHSYNEQFF	TGTGCCAGTAGTATAGATGTAGGGACACACTCCTACAATGAGCAGTTCTTC
few	TRBJ2-1	TRBD2	TRBV2	CASTTGGKGWNEQFF	TGTGCCAGCACCACCGGGGGGAAGGGATGGAATGAGCAGTTCTTC
many	TRBJ1-6	-	TRBV7-2	CASTPDKAYNSPLHF	TGTGCCAGCACCCCGGACAAAGCTTATAATTCACCCCTCCACTTT
few	TRBJ1-5	-	TRBV12-3/TRBV12-4	CASSFKANQPQHF	TGTGCCAGCAGTTTCAAGGCGAACCAGCCCCAGCATTTT
many	TRBJ1-1	-	TRBV20-1	CSARKAGVNTEAFF	TGCAGTGCTAGGAAAGCTGGCGTTAACACTGAAGCTTTCTTT
-	TRBJ1-1	-	TRBV20-1	CSASWEEAFF	TGCAGTGCTAGTTGGGAAGAAGCTTTCTTT
few	TRBJ2-3	TRBD2	TRBV20-1	CSAKGAGGHGTQYF	TGCAGTGCCAAGGGTGCGGGGGGGCACGGTACGCAGTATTTT
many	TRBJ2-7	TRBD2	TRBV20-1	CSARDLRGVREQYF	TGCAGTGCTAGAGATTTGCGGGGGGTCCGCGAGCAGTACTTC
-	TRBJ2-5	TRBD2	TRBV11-1	CASSYIGARPSGQETQYF	TGTGCCAGCAGCTACATTGGGGCACGACCTAGCGGACAAGAGACCCAGTACTTC
-	TRBJ2-3	TRBD1	TRBV5-1	CASNNDRADTQYF	TGCGCCAGCAACAATGACAGGGCCGATACGCAGTATTTT
many	TRBJ2-3	TRBD1	TRBV2	CASSEAFRDRVTDTQYF	TGTGCCAGCAGTGAAGCGTTCCGGGACAGGGTCACAGATACGCAGTATTTT
few	TRBJ2-5	-	TRBV29-1	CSVDALAYETQYF	TGCAGCGTTGACGCGCTAGCGTACGAGACCCAGTACTTC
many	TRBJ2-3	-	TRBV11-2	CASSPDNPDTQYF	TGTGCCAGCAGCCCTGATAACCCAGATACGCAGTATTTT
many	TRBJ2-7	-	TRBV20-1	CSARAGTYEQYF	TGCAGTGCTAGAGCGGGGACCTACGAGCAGTACTTC
-	TRBJ2-1	TRBD2	TRBV29-1	CSAKRASSGGEGQFF	TGCAGCGCCAAAAGGGCGTCTAGCGGGGGGGAAGGGCAGTTCTTC
few	TRBJ1-2	-	TRBV6-1	CASSRAREGGYTF	TGTGCCAGCAGTAGGGCCCGTGAGGGGGGCTACACCTTC
-	TRBJ2-1	TRBD1	TRBV20-1	CSANRGRNNEQFF	TGCAGTGCAAACAGGGGGCGTAACAATGAGCAGTTCTTC
-	TRBJ2-4	TRBD1	TRBV11-2	CASSKDRGPGKNIQYF	TGTGCCAGCAGCAAAGACAGGGGGCCGGGCAAAAACATTCAGTACTTC
few	TRBJ1-5	TRBD1	TRBV27	CASSSDRTSNQPQHF	TGTGCCAGCAGTTCGGACAGGACTAGCAATCAGCCCCAGCATTTT
many	TRBJ1-1	-	TRBV10-3	CAISDAPGRKNTEAFF	TGTGCCATCAGCGATGCCCCCGGACGGAAGAACACTGAAGCTTTCTTT
many	TRBJ1-1	TRBD1	TRBV10-2	CASHTGGNTEAFF	TGCGCCAGCCACACAGGGGGCAACACTGAAGCTTTCTTT
-	TRBJ2-7	TRBD2	TRBV19	CASSTGLADYEQYF	TGTGCCAGTAGTACGGGACTAGCGGACTACGAGCAGTACTTC
many	TRBJ2-3	TRBD2	TRBV12-3/TRBV12-4	CASSFGGDLDTQYF	TGTGCCAGCAGTTTTGGGGGGGATCTAGATACGCAGTATTTT
-	TRBJ1-1	TRBD1	TRBV2	CASHPAEAGGWVTEAFF	TGTGCCAGCCACCCTGCTGAGGCAGGGGGGTGGGTCACTGAAGCTTTCTTT
-	TRBJ1-5	-	TRBV5-1	CASSLDGASNQPQHF	TGCGCCAGCAGCTTGGACGGGGCGAGCAATCAGCCCCAGCATTTT
many	TRBJ2-1	TRBD2	TRBV5-1	CASSLSGGAGGEQFF	TGCGCCAGCAGCTTAAGCGGGGGGGCAGGCGGTGAGCAGTTCTTC
many	TRBJ2-1	TRBD1	TRBV7-9	CASSATRGSSNEQFF	TGTGCCAGCAGCGCTACCAGGGGGAGTAGCAATGAGCAGTTCTTC
-	TRBJ1-1	TRBD1	TRBV19	CASSRRQGRNTGAFF	TGTGCCAGTAGTAGGAGACAGGGGCGGAACACTGGAGCTTTCTTT
few	TRBJ1-1	-	TRBV12-3/TRBV12-4	CASRPDSGTEAFF	TGTGCCAGCAGACCAGACAGTGGAACTGAAGCTTTCTTT
-	TRBJ2-3	TRBD2	TRBV7-9	CASSSGLAGVEDTQYF	TGTGCCAGCAGCTCCGGACTAGCGGGAGTAGAAGATACGCAGTATTTT
-	TRBJ1-1	TRBD1	TRBV18	CASSGAGGAGDTEAFF	TGTGCCAGCTCAGGGGCAGGGGGCGCGGGGGACACTGAAGCTTTCTTT
many	TRBJ2-3	TRBD1	TRBV12-3/TRBV12-4	CASSMAGRQGISTDTQYF	TGTGCCAGTTCCATGGCCGGGAGACAGGGGATCAGCACAGATACGCAGTATTTT
few	TRBJ2-7	-	TRBV20-1	CSAGSRAYEQYF	TGCAGTGCTGGGTCCCGAGCCTACGAGCAGTACTTC
few	TRBJ1-4	-	TRBV5-5	CASSSQGPLDEKLFF	TGTGCCAGCAGCTCCCAGGGGCCCTTGGATGAAAAACTGTTTTTT
few	TRBJ2-1	TRBD2	TRBV5-1	CASSLDLAGAYNEQFF	TGCGCCAGCAGCTTGGATTTGGCGGGAGCCTACAATGAGCAGTTCTTC
few	TRBJ1-4	-	TRBV15	CATRDGATNEKLFF	TGTGCCACCCGAGACGGTGCAACTAATGAAAAACTGTTTTTT
-	TRBJ2-7	TRBD2	TRBV5-1	CASSNSGNGYEQYF	TGCGCCAGCAGTAATAGCGGGAATGGGTACGAGCAGTACTTC
few	TRBJ1-5	-	TRBV27	CASSLFLDQPQHF	TGTGCCAGCAGTTTATTTTTAGATCAGCCCCAGCATTTT